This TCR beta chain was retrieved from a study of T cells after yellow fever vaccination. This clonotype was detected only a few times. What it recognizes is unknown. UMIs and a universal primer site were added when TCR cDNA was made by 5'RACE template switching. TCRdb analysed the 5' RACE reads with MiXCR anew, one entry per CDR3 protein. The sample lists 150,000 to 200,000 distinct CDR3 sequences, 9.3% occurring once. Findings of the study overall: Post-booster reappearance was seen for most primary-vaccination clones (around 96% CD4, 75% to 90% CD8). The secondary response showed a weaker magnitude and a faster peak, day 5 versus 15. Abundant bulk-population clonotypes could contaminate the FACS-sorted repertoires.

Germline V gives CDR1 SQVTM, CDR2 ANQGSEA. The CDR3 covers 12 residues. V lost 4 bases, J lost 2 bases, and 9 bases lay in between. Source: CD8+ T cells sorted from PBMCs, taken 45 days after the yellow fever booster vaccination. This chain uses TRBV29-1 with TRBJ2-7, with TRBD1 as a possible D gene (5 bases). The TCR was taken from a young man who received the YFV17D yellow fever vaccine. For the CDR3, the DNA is TGCAGCGTTGTCGACAGTCCCTACGAGCAGTACTTC. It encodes CSVVDSPYEQYF.